The TCR beta chain under discussion was sequenced for a study of OX40 agonist ivuxolimab in advanced cancers. About the investigation overall: Ivuxolimab, which targeted the costimulatory receptor OX40 (CD134), was an agonistic, fully human IgG2 monoclonal antibody. Intravenous ivuxolimab was administered to patients every 2 weeks at six dose levels: 0.01, 0.1, 0.3, 1.5, 3 and 10 mg/kg. Of the approximately 54 patients in dose escalation, 19 had hepatocellular carcinoma, some 15 had melanoma, 9 had renal cell carcinoma and 9 had head and neck cancer. The dose-escalation cohort was 82.7% male with a mean age of about 60 years, ranging from roughly 23 to 90. Prior anti-PD-1, anti-PD-L1 or anti-CTLA-4 therapy was permitted, and 40% to 50% of dose-escalation patients had received checkpoint inhibitors. Three dose-escalation patients achieved partial responses, one with hepatocellular carcinoma and two with cutaneous melanoma. Peripheral TCRbeta sequencing aimed to test whether ivuxolimab altered TCR sequence diversity and caused clonal T-cell expansion. The paper covers the monotherapy dose-escalation part of the phase I ivuxolimab trial, which included N ≈ 54 patients.

From the cysteine up to the phenylalanine, the CDR3 has a length of 17 residues. The sequence is cut down to CDR3 DNA, 51 bases in frame from base 1. The germline V and J ends show losses of 2 bases and 6 bases respectively, and no gene match explains 13 bases of the junction. The germline V gene sets CDR1 to LGHNT and CDR2 to FRNRAP. What the study reported, not specific to this receptor: At doses of 0.1 to 3.0 mg/kg, clonal expansion of both CD4+ and CD8+ T cells in blood was seen between baseline and week 6. Which antigens the clonally expanded peripheral T cells were specific for was not determined. Low levels of normalized T-cell clonal expansion were also seen in some patients who did not respond. In the 0.1-3.0 mg/kg groups, partial responders were among the patients with the lowest normalized peripheral clonal expansion, particularly in CD8+ T cells. After ivuxolimab, more expanded clones were found on average in CD8+ T cells than in CD4+ T cells.

This clone appeared a single time. Which antigen it targets is not known. No much larger clone is present one base from it, and per-base qualities are unavailable. Genomic DNA was extracted from sorted cells for sequencing of the TCRbeta CDR3 region. TCRbeta CDR3 regions were sequenced using the immunoSEQ Assay. In its TCRdb copy, this immuneACCESS table keeps in-frame sequences only and misses some clones. Where compared with another copy, unresolved V genes explain less than half of these, and the others have no known cause. The sample profile shows about 64,000 clones; about 85% of them were found once. Together, the top ten hold 1.3% of the sample. The trial excluded patients who had a history of autoimmune disease or who were on systemic immunosuppression. Peripheral blood for TCR sequencing was drawn from every dose cohort at baseline, at cycle 4 day 1 and at cycle 7 day 1. The samples were taken from a phase I, first-in-human, multicenter, open-label dose-escalation trial of ivuxolimab. Adults with locally advanced or metastatic head and neck squamous cell, hepatocellular, melanoma or renal cell carcinoma were enrolled in the trial. CD4+ and CD8+ T cells were sorted separately from peripheral blood before TCR sequencing.

The material sequenced was CD4+ or CD8+ T cells sorted from blood, taken in a trial of the OX40 agonist ivuxolimab. The sequence was collected from an adult with an advanced solid tumor such as melanoma, head and neck, liver or kidney cancer. Recombination connected TRBV12-5 to TRBJ1-5, with 7 middle bases fitting TRBD1. CDR3 region: CASGLTPQGYPAQPQHF. The nucleotide sequence is given as TGTGCTAGTGGTTTGACCCCACAGGGGTACCCAGCTCAGCCCCAGCATTTT.